Listed below are T cell receptor beta chains from one sample, sequenced in a study of identical twins. A single record per CDR3 protein comes from TCRdb applying MiXCR to the 5' RACE reads. The sample consists of 250,000 or so distinct CDR3 sequences, around 8.8% of them appearing once. These same data were also listed under a study on yellow fever vaccine responses in identical twins.

The sample consisted of CD8+ T cells sorted from blood. These receptors all come from a woman aged 18-35 years in good health. Each CDR3 is given with its conserved first and last residue. D genes are given only for firm matches. Expanded clones get a size class; other rows say once, few or many, or leave the size out.

V gene: TRBV15; J gene: TRBJ2-3; D gene: -; clone size: medium-sized; CDR3 length: 15; CDR3 DNA: TGTGCCACCAGCAGAGCCTTGACTGGGGCAGATACGCAGTATTTT; CDR3 protein: CATSRALTGADTQYF
V gene: TRBV14; J gene: TRBJ2-7; D gene: -; clone size: -; CDR3 length: 14; CDR3 DNA: TGTGCCAGCAGCCAGATGGGGGAATCCTACGAGCAGTACTTC; CDR3 protein: CASSQMGESYEQYF
V gene: TRBV2; J gene: TRBJ2-2; D gene: -; clone size: many; CDR3 length: 12; CDR3 DNA: TGTGCCAGCAGCGCTAACACCGGGGAGCTGTTTTTT; CDR3 protein: CASSANTGELFF
V gene: TRBV7-9; J gene: TRBJ2-2; D gene: TRBD1; clone size: -; CDR3 length: 15; CDR3 DNA: TGTGCCAGCAGTAACCGGGACAGGGGCGCCGGGGAGCTGTTTTTT; CDR3 protein: CASSNRDRGAGELFF
V gene: TRBV30; J gene: TRBJ2-5; D gene: -; clone size: few; CDR3 length: 15; CDR3 DNA: TGTGCCTGGAGTGTACGGTACAGGTACCAAGAGACCCAGTACTTC; CDR3 protein: CAWSVRYRYQETQYF
V gene: TRBV10-3; J gene: TRBJ1-1; D gene: TRBD1; clone size: many; CDR3 length: 16; CDR3 DNA: TGTGCCATCAGCCCGGGACAGGCCTCCCCCGACACTGAAGCTTTCTTT; CDR3 protein: CAISPGQASPDTEAFF
V gene: TRBV6-5; J gene: TRBJ2-1; D gene: TRBD2; clone size: -; CDR3 length: 13; CDR3 DNA: TGTGCCAGCAGTTCTCTAGCGGGCTCACAACAGTTCTTC; CDR3 protein: CASSSLAGSQQFF
V gene: TRBV19; J gene: TRBJ1-5; D gene: -; clone size: -; CDR3 length: 17; CDR3 DNA: TGTGCCAGTAGTATAGACAGTTTCCAGACTGAGAATCAGCCCCAGCATTTT; CDR3 protein: CASSIDSFQTENQPQHF
V gene: TRBV6-5; J gene: TRBJ2-1; D gene: TRBD1; clone size: few; CDR3 length: 16; CDR3 DNA: TGTGCCAGCAGTTACTCCGACAGGGGTCTCTACAATGAGCAGTTCTTC; CDR3 protein: CASSYSDRGLYNEQFF
V gene: TRBV4-3; J gene: TRBJ2-7; D gene: -; clone size: -; CDR3 length: 14; CDR3 DNA: TGCGCCAGCAGCCAAGACCCAACCGTTTACGAGCAGTACTTC; CDR3 protein: CASSQDPTVYEQYF
V gene: TRBV6-1; J gene: TRBJ2-3; D gene: TRBD2; clone size: few; CDR3 length: 15; CDR3 DNA: TGTGCCAGCAGCCGTACTAGCGGGGGGTCAGATACGCAGTATTTT; CDR3 protein: CASSRTSGGSDTQYF
V gene: TRBV7-2; J gene: TRBJ2-2; D gene: -; clone size: -; CDR3 length: 15; CDR3 DNA: TGTGCCAGCAGCTTAGCGGAGGCATCTCTCGGGGAGCTGTTTTTT; CDR3 protein: CASSLAEASLGELFF
V gene: TRBV27; J gene: TRBJ2-5; D gene: -; clone size: -; CDR3 length: 14; CDR3 DNA: TGTACCAGCAGCCCTCGCGGCAGCCAAGAGACCCAGTACTTC; CDR3 protein: CTSSPRGSQETQYF
V gene: TRBV21-1; J gene: TRBJ1-6; D gene: -; clone size: -; CDR3 length: 18; CDR3 DNA: TGTGCCAGCAGCAAAGTACTCGGCAGGTTGCTAAGGAATTCACCCCTCCACTTT; CDR3 protein: CASSKVLGRLLRNSPLHF
V gene: TRBV5-1; J gene: TRBJ2-7; D gene: TRBD1; clone size: many; CDR3 length: 15; CDR3 DNA: TGCGCCAGCAGCTCGAAGACAGGGGGAGTCGACGAGCAGTACTTC; CDR3 protein: CASSSKTGGVDEQYF
V gene: TRBV9; J gene: TRBJ2-3; D gene: TRBD2; clone size: -; CDR3 length: 17; CDR3 DNA: TGTGCCAGCAGCGTAGTACTAGCGGGGCCTAACACAGATACGCAGTATTTT; CDR3 protein: CASSVVLAGPNTDTQYF
V gene: TRBV4-2; J gene: TRBJ2-2; D gene: -; clone size: -; CDR3 length: 12; CDR3 DNA: TGTGCCAGCAGCCAAGAGTCCGGGGAGCTGTTTTTT; CDR3 protein: CASSQESGELFF
V gene: TRBV14; J gene: TRBJ2-5; D gene: -; clone size: few; CDR3 length: 16; CDR3 DNA: TGTGCCAGCAGCCAAGATATACAGGTCCTTTGGGAGACCCAGTACTTC; CDR3 protein: CASSQDIQVLWETQYF
V gene: TRBV7-7; J gene: TRBJ2-5; D gene: -; clone size: -; CDR3 length: 14; CDR3 DNA: TGTGCTAGCAGCTTAGTCCCAGAGCAAGAGACCCAGTACTTC; CDR3 protein: CASSLVPEQETQYF
V gene: TRBV20-1; J gene: TRBJ2-7; D gene: TRBD1; clone size: many; CDR3 length: 14; CDR3 DNA: TGCAGTGCTAGAGTCGCAAACAGGGGCTACGAGCAGTACTTC; CDR3 protein: CSARVANRGYEQYF
V gene: TRBV4-3; J gene: TRBJ2-7; D gene: -; clone size: -; CDR3 length: 15; CDR3 DNA: TGCGCCAGCAGCCAAGACAGATCCATCCTCCACGAGCAGTACTTC; CDR3 protein: CASSQDRSILHEQYF
V gene: TRBV27; J gene: TRBJ2-5; D gene: -; clone size: many; CDR3 length: 14; CDR3 DNA: TGTGCCAGCAGTTTATTAGCAGCACAAGAGACCCAGTACTTC; CDR3 protein: CASSLLAAQETQYF
V gene: TRBV6-5; J gene: TRBJ2-7; D gene: -; clone size: few; CDR3 length: 13; CDR3 DNA: TGTGCCAGCAGTTCCCACCCGTCCTACGAGCAGTACTTC; CDR3 protein: CASSSHPSYEQYF
V gene: TRBV4-3; J gene: TRBJ2-5; D gene: TRBD2; clone size: many; CDR3 length: 16; CDR3 DNA: TGCGCCAGCAGCCAAGTTCTAGCGGGAGTGGAAGAGACCCAGTACTTC; CDR3 protein: CASSQVLAGVEETQYF
V gene: TRBV7-9; J gene: TRBJ1-1; D gene: -; clone size: -; CDR3 length: 13; CDR3 DNA: TGTGCCACCGGCAGGGGCATGAACACTGAAGCTTTCTTT; CDR3 protein: CATGRGMNTEAFF
V gene: TRBV12-3/TRBV12-4; J gene: TRBJ2-7; D gene: -; clone size: many; CDR3 length: 12; CDR3 DNA: TGTGCCAGCAGTCGTATGACTTCCGAGCAGTACTTC; CDR3 protein: CASSRMTSEQYF
V gene: TRBV7-6; J gene: TRBJ2-1; D gene: TRBD1; clone size: -; CDR3 length: 16; CDR3 DNA: TGTGCCAGCAGCTTAGGGACAGGGGGCTCCTACAATGAGCAGTTCTTC; CDR3 protein: CASSLGTGGSYNEQFF
V gene: TRBV7-9; J gene: TRBJ2-7; D gene: -; clone size: -; CDR3 length: 12; CDR3 DNA: TGTGCCAGCAGCCCCTCCGACTACGAGCAGTACTTC; CDR3 protein: CASSPSDYEQYF
V gene: TRBV10-3; J gene: TRBJ2-2; D gene: -; clone size: many; CDR3 length: 16; CDR3 DNA: TGTGCCATCAGTGAGTCGAGGACAACAAACACCGGGGAGCTGTTTTTT; CDR3 protein: CAISESRTTNTGELFF
V gene: TRBV27; J gene: TRBJ2-3; D gene: -; clone size: few; CDR3 length: 16; CDR3 DNA: TGTGCCAGCAGACTAGGCGGGCGGACCAAGAGGGATACGCAGTATTTT; CDR3 protein: CASRLGGRTKRDTQYF
V gene: TRBV7-9; J gene: TRBJ2-7; D gene: -; clone size: many; CDR3 length: 16; CDR3 DNA: TGTGCCAGCAGCTCTTCCCCGGGGGGCGAGAACTACGAGCAGTACTTC; CDR3 protein: CASSSSPGGENYEQYF
V gene: TRBV5-5; J gene: TRBJ1-2; D gene: TRBD1; clone size: many; CDR3 length: 14; CDR3 DNA: TGTGCCAGCAGCTCGGGACAGGATAACTATGGCTACACCTTC; CDR3 protein: CASSSGQDNYGYTF
V gene: TRBV11-2; J gene: TRBJ2-3; D gene: TRBD1; clone size: -; CDR3 length: 19; CDR3 DNA: TGTGCCAGCAGCTTACCCTGGGGACAGGTTCTAGGAGACACAGATACGCAGTATTTT; CDR3 protein: CASSLPWGQVLGDTDTQYF
V gene: TRBV5-1; J gene: TRBJ1-6; D gene: TRBD1; clone size: many; CDR3 length: 17; CDR3 DNA: TGCGCCAGCAGCAGGGGGGACAGGGGGAACCATAATTCACCCCTCCACTTT; CDR3 protein: CASSRGDRGNHNSPLHF
V gene: TRBV20-1; J gene: TRBJ2-1; D gene: -; clone size: few; CDR3 length: 13; CDR3 DNA: TGCAGTGCTAGAGATGAGACTTACAATGAGCAGTTCTTC; CDR3 protein: CSARDETYNEQFF
V gene: TRBV7-9; J gene: TRBJ1-1; D gene: -; clone size: -; CDR3 length: 13; CDR3 DNA: TGTGCCAGCAGCACTAGGGGAAGCACTGAAGCTTTCTTT; CDR3 protein: CASSTRGSTEAFF
V gene: TRBV7-3; J gene: TRBJ2-3; D gene: TRBD1; clone size: -; CDR3 length: 16; CDR3 DNA: TGTGCCAGCAGCCCACAGGGGTTGGCTAGCACAGATACGCAGTATTTT; CDR3 protein: CASSPQGLASTDTQYF
V gene: TRBV5-1; J gene: TRBJ2-7; D gene: -; clone size: many; CDR3 length: 12; CDR3 DNA: TGCGCCAGCAGCTTCGGGCCTGAGGAGCAGTACTTC; CDR3 protein: CASSFGPEEQYF
V gene: TRBV7-9; J gene: TRBJ2-7; D gene: -; clone size: -; CDR3 length: 13; CDR3 DNA: TGTGCCAGCAGCTGGAAGGCTAGTCCGGAGCAGTACTTC; CDR3 protein: CASSWKASPEQYF
V gene: TRBV4-3; J gene: TRBJ1-6; D gene: -; clone size: many; CDR3 length: 15; CDR3 DNA: TGCGCCAGCAGCCAAGAATCAGTCAGCAATTCACCCCTCCACTTT; CDR3 protein: CASSQESVSNSPLHF
V gene: TRBV7-3; J gene: TRBJ2-1; D gene: -; clone size: -; CDR3 length: 15; CDR3 DNA: TGTGCCAGCAGCGAAGGACTGGGAGCCTACAATGAGCAGTTCTTC; CDR3 protein: CASSEGLGAYNEQFF
V gene: TRBV14; J gene: TRBJ2-5; D gene: -; clone size: few; CDR3 length: 13; CDR3 DNA: TGTGCCAGCAGCCAAGTGGGCCAAGAGACCCAGTACTTC; CDR3 protein: CASSQVGQETQYF
V gene: TRBV7-9; J gene: TRBJ1-4; D gene: TRBD1; clone size: many; CDR3 length: 13; CDR3 DNA: TGTGCCAGCAAGACAGGGTTGAATGAAAAACTGTTTTTT; CDR3 protein: CASKTGLNEKLFF
V gene: TRBV6-2/TRBV6-3; J gene: TRBJ2-7; D gene: -; clone size: many; CDR3 length: 15; CDR3 DNA: TGTGCCAGCAGTTACTCAGGCGACAGCCTGGGCGAGCAGTACTTC; CDR3 protein: CASSYSGDSLGEQYF
V gene: TRBV7-9; J gene: TRBJ2-7; D gene: -; clone size: -; CDR3 length: 13; CDR3 DNA: TGTGCCGTTCGGGGGCCTACTTCCTACGAGCAGTACTTC; CDR3 protein: CAVRGPTSYEQYF
V gene: TRBV12-3/TRBV12-4; J gene: TRBJ2-3; D gene: -; clone size: few; CDR3 length: 16; CDR3 DNA: TGTGCCAGCAGTTTATACTCAGGGTCCGTTTTAGATACGCAGTATTTT; CDR3 protein: CASSLYSGSVLDTQYF
V gene: TRBV16; J gene: TRBJ1-1; D gene: TRBD1; clone size: -; CDR3 length: 16; CDR3 DNA: TGTGCCAGCAGCCAAGTGCTGGACAGGGGGGACACTGAAGTTTTCTTT; CDR3 protein: CASSQVLDRGDTEVFF
V gene: TRBV6-8; J gene: TRBJ2-1; D gene: TRBD2; clone size: -; CDR3 length: 19; CDR3 DNA: TGTGCCAGCAAAAAGACGCCCGGGACTAGCGGGAGGGCCTCGAATGAGCAGTTCTTC; CDR3 protein: CASKKTPGTSGRASNEQFF
V gene: TRBV10-3; J gene: TRBJ2-3; D gene: -; clone size: -; CDR3 length: 14; CDR3 DNA: TGTGCCATCACCCCGGGACAAAGCACAGATACGCAGTATTTT; CDR3 protein: CAITPGQSTDTQYF
V gene: TRBV4-3; J gene: TRBJ2-7; D gene: TRBD2; clone size: many; CDR3 length: 15; CDR3 DNA: TGCGCCAGCAGCCAAGATCGTAGCGGGAGGTTAGAGCAGTACTTC; CDR3 protein: CASSQDRSGRLEQYF
V gene: TRBV11-2; J gene: TRBJ2-1; D gene: TRBD2; clone size: -; CDR3 length: 16; CDR3 DNA: TGTGCCAGCAGCATGGGACTAGCGGGAGTTTTCGATGAGCAGTTCTTC; CDR3 protein: CASSMGLAGVFDEQFF
V gene: TRBV29-1; J gene: TRBJ2-7; D gene: TRBD2; clone size: many; CDR3 length: 14; CDR3 DNA: TGCAGCGCCCTCGTTAGCGGGGGTGAGTACGAGCAGTACTTC; CDR3 protein: CSALVSGGEYEQYF
V gene: TRBV20-1; J gene: TRBJ2-1; D gene: TRBD2; clone size: many; CDR3 length: 16; CDR3 DNA: TGCAGTGCTAGAGTTCATAGCGGGAGATGGAATGGTGAGCAGTTCTTC; CDR3 protein: CSARVHSGRWNGEQFF
V gene: TRBV6-2/TRBV6-3; J gene: TRBJ1-1; D gene: -; clone size: many; CDR3 length: 12; CDR3 DNA: TGTGCCACCGGCCCAGTGAACACTGAAGCTTTCTTT; CDR3 protein: CATGPVNTEAFF